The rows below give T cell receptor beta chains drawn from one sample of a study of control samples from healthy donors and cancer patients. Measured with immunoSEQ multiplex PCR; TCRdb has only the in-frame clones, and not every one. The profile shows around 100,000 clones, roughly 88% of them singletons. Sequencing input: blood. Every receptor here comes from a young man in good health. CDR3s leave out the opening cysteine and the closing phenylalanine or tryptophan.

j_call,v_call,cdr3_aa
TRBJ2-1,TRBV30,ALKGGTSGRNSYNEQF
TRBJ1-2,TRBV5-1,ASSFLPGRTGSEDGYT
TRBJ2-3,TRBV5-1,ASSIDGASDTQY
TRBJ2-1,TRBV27,ASSLLETSISYNEQF
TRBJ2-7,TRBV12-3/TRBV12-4,ASSRDREDEQY
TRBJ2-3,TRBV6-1,ASSEVVDAGTQY
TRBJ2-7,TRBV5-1,ASSFDRRYEQY
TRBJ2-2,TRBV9,ASSVAGGENTGELF
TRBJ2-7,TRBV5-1,ASSFSEREQY
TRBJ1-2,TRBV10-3,AAAPGSSYGYT
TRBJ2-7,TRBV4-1,ASSQDYARETDFGVQY
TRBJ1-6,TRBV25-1,ASSSMAGSYNSPLH
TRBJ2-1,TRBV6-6,ASSYGGSYNEQF
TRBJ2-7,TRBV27,ASRKDRGDSYEQY
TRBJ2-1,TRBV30,AWSPGDFYNEQF
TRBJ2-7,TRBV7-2,ASSREGTSYEQY
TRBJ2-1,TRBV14,ASSRWRGVSYNEQF
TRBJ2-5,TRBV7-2,ASSYTQDRAETQY
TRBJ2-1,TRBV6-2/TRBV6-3,ASSLGTSRSYNEQF
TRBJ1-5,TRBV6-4,ASRGPRDNQPQH
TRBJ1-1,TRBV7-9,ASSPSARGSTEAF
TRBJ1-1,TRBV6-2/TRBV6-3,ASSARGADTEAF
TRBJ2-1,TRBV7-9,ASSLSGSSYNEQF
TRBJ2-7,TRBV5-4,ASSSRGNSYEQY
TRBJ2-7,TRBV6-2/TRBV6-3,ASSPGLWSSYEQY
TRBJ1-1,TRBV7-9,ASSNTPADRVTEAF
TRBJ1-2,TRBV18,ASSPAGTENGYT
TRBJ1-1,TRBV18,ASSPPSDTEAF
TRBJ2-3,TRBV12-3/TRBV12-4,ASSLVVIDTQY
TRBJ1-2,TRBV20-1,SASGGHKGTGTGGNYGYT
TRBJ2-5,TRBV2,ASTLLGQGEETQY
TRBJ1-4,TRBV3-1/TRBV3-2,ASSQRMQLKLF
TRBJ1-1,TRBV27,ASSSIGGDSTEAF
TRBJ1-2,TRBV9,ASSVVGGYGYT
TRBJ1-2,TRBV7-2,ASSLAPTGNYGYT
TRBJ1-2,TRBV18,ASSPQQGDKRGGYT
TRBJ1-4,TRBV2,ASRVRAGGNEKLF
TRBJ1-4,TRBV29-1,SVLDSTMAEKLF
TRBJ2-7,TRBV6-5,ASTLGGGYEQY
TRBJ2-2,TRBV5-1,ASSSNTLSGNTGELF
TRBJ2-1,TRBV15,ATSSDVYNEQF
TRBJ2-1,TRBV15,ATSRDRGANEQF
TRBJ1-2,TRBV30,AWNTNYGYT